These 30 T cell receptor beta chains share one sample of origin, sequenced in a study of blood T cell repertoires in COVID-19 (TCRdb year 2020). The library was made by the immunoSEQ multiplex PCR assay. This immuneACCESS table, as held by TCRdb, lists in-frame sequences with V and J called but not all clones. Of the missing ones, under half trace to an unresolved V gene in checked studies; the others have no known cause. In all, the sample holds fewer than 500,000 clones, and approximately 87% of those were seen once. The ten biggest clones cover around 0.95% of the sample. The sequenced sample was PBMCs or T cells enriched from blood (not recorded which). These receptor sequences come from a woman aged 25 to 45 with acute COVID-19.

The chain uses TRBV7-3 and TRBJ2-3; 7 positions agree with TRBD1. Germline CDR1 is SGHTA and CDR2 is FQGTGA. There are 14 residues in the CDR3. V lost 3 bases and J lost 1; bases outside the gene matches: 1. CDR3 nucleotide sequence: TGTGCCAGCAGCTTTACAGGGGGCACAGATACGCAGTATTTT. It yields the protein CASSFTGGTDTQYF.

V gene TRBV9 combines with J gene TRBJ1-6; weak D call: TRBD1 (5 bases). Germline assignment: CDR1 SGDLS and CDR2 YYNGEE. Trimming removed 4 bases at V and 3 bases at J, with 14 bases between. The length of the CDR3 is 16 residues. The CDR3 spells CASSPSLRDYNSPLHF. CDR3 nucleotides: TGTGCCAGCAGCCCGAGCCTCAGGGACTATAATTCACCCCTCCACTTT.

This chain links TRBV7-6 with TRBJ2-7, with 7 bases identical to TRBD1. The CDR3 spans 15 residues. The germline CDR1 and CDR2 sequences are SGHVS and FNYEAQ. V lost 1 base, J lost 1 base, and 4 bases stayed unmatched. The CDR3 region has the DNA TGTGCCAGCAGCTTAGTTGAGGGGGCTTCCTACGAGCAGTACTTC. Residues: CASSLVEGASYEQYF.

V gene TRBV6-6 combines with J gene TRBJ2-7; the match to TRBD1 covers 8 bases. Germline V gene data show CDR1 as MNHNY and CDR2 as SVGAGI (reference sequence). V trimming: 6 bases; J trimming: 6 bases; junction bases outside the gene matches: 7. CDR3 length: 13 amino acids. The CDR3 bases are TGTGCCAGCAGGGGACAGGAGTTGGGCGAGCAGTACTTC. Translated: CASRGQELGEQYF.

The sample holds one count of this clone. The chain carries TRBV11-2 and TRBJ2-4, with 8 bases that match TRBD1. This CDR3 spans 15 amino acids. Germline V gene data show CDR1 as SGHAT and CDR2 as FQNNGV. V was clipped by 1 base and J by 1 base; unmatched bases: 0. In DNA form, the CDR3 reads TGTGCCAGCAGCTTAGGACAGGGGGCCAAAAACATTCAGTACTTC. Translating it yields CASSLGQGAKNIQYF.

In nucleotides, the CDR3 is TGTGCCAGCTCACCACTGGACAGCGATAACTATGGCTACACCTTC. It encodes CASSPLDSDNYGYTF. The chain links TRBV18 to TRBJ1-2; weak D call: TRBD1 (6 bases). The CDR3 is made up of 15 amino acids. Trimming left V 1 base short and J 1 base short, with 10 bases between. Looked up from germline, CDR1 is KGHSH and CDR2 is LQKENI.

V usage is TRBV5-1 and J usage is TRBJ2-7; the D gene is possibly TRBD1 (5 bases). The CDR3 loop spans 13 amino acids. Germline assignment: CDR1 SGHRS and CDR2 YFSETQ. V was clipped by 6 bases and J by 1 base, with 11 bases between them. The CDR3 bases are TGCGCCAGCACCCTGGACACTTCCTACGAGCAGTACTTC. This translates into CASTLDTSYEQYF.

V is TRBV27 and J is TRBJ2-7; TRBD2 agrees at 13 bases. The CDR3 spans 15 residues. J was trimmed by 7 bases and V by 5 bases; bases with no gene match: 8. Germline lookup yields CDR1 MNHEY and CDR2 SMNVEV (reference sequence). Written as DNA, the CDR3 is TGTGCCAGCAGTCGGACTAGCGGGGGAGCGGGAGAGCAGTACTTC. Protein: CASSRTSGGAGEQYF.

This clone was detected only once. The gene calls are TRBV19 and TRBJ1-3; D may be TRBD1 (6 bases). Per germline, CDR1 LNHDA and CDR2 SQIVND (reference sequence). This CDR3 comprises 14 residues. Trimming stripped 5 bases from V and 2 bases from J, with 10 bases between. CDR3 protein: CASSFRTAGNTIYF. The CDR3 nucleotides read TGTGCCAGTAGTTTCCGGACAGCTGGAAACACCATATATTTT.

CDR3 region: CASSEQGSMVHGYTF. CDR3 in DNA: TGTGCCAGCAGCGAACAGGGGTCTATGGTTCACGGCTACACCTTC. The chain uses TRBV7-2 and TRBJ1-2, with TRBD1 matching over 7 bases. V shed 5 bases, J shed 8 bases, and the junction held 14 bases outside the gene matches. Germline assignment: CDR1 SGHTA and CDR2 FQGNSA. This CDR3 is 15 amino acids long.

The chain couples TRBV2 to TRBJ1-2; 10 bases line up with TRBD1. CDR1 SNHLY and CDR2 FYNNEI come from the germline V gene. CDR3 length: 14 amino acids. V was pared by 7 bases and J by 4 bases, with 6 bases of the junction left unmatched. CDR3 amino acids: CASNRQGAIYGYTF. The CDR3 region has the DNA TGTGCCAGCAACAGACAGGGGGCGATCTATGGCTACACCTTC.

This sequence joins TRBV11-2 and TRBJ2-1; D might be TRBD1 (5 bases). This CDR3 spans 15 amino acids. V was shortened by 1 base and J by 6 bases, with 13 bases between the two germline ends. CDR1 is SGHAT and CDR2 is FQNNGV in the germline V gene. The DNA for the CDR3 is TGTGCCAGCAGCTTAGCCCTCGTGCAGGGCAATGAGCAGTTCTTC. Amino acid sequence: CASSLALVQGNEQFF.

The V call is TRBV7-8, the J call TRBJ2-1, with unresolved D. Trimming cost V 6 bases and J 6 bases, with 12 bases left between them. CDR3 length: 13 amino acids. Germline lookup yields CDR1 SGHVS and CDR2 FQNEAQ. This chain's CDR3 is CASSADTLNEQFF. In DNA, the CDR3 is TGTGCCAGCAGTGCAGACACCCTCAATGAGCAGTTCTTC. The entire variable domain, with the rest obtained from reference TRBV7-8 and TRBJ2-1, is as follows: GAGVSQSPRYKVAKRGQDVALRCDPISGHVSLFWYQQALGQGPEFLTYFQNEAQLDKSGLPSDRFFAERPEGSVSTLKIQRTQQEDSAVYLCASSADTLNEQFFGPGTRLTVL.

The chain employs TRBV5-4 and TRBJ2-3, with unresolved D. Trimming cost V 0 bases and J 0 bases, with 2 bases left between them. The CDR3 is 13 residues long. From germline, CDR1 is SGHNT and CDR2 YYREEE (reference sequence). The CDR3 region is CASSLASTDTQYF. DNA of the CDR3: TGTGCCAGCAGCTTGGCGAGCACAGATACGCAGTATTTT.

This clone was seen a few times. This chain links TRBV30 with TRBJ1-1; possibly TRBD1 for D (6 bases). V shed 2 bases and J shed 4 bases, with 8 bases lying between them. The CDR3 has 12 residues. Germline V lookup: CDR1 GTSNPN, CDR2 SVGIG (reference sequence). As DNA, the CDR3 is TGTGCCTGGAGTTCAGGGGTCACTGAAGCTTTCTTT. Residues: CAWSSGVTEAFF.

This chain links TRBV19 with TRBJ2-1; 9 nucleotides line up with TRBD1. The germline CDR1 and CDR2 sequences are LNHDA and SQIVND (reference sequence). Trimming at V came to 5 bases and at J to 4 bases, leaving 18 bases not matched to a gene. The CDR3 consists of 19 residues. CDR3 nucleotide sequence: TGTGCCAGTAGTGTAGCACTGCCTAGCCGGGACAGGGCTTACAATGAGCAGTTCTTC. Translating gives CASSVALPSRDRAYNEQFF. Together with reference TRBV19 and TRBJ2-1, the CDR3 gives the full variable domain: DGGITQSPKYLFRKEGQNVTLSCEQNLNHDAMYWYRQDPGQGLRLIYYSQIVNDFQKGDIAEGYSVSREKKESFPLTVTSAQKNPTAFYLCASSVALPSRDRAYNEQFFGPGTRLTVL.

V usage is TRBV7-8 and J usage is TRBJ1-2, with D perhaps matching TRBD1 (5 bases). CDR3 length: 14 residues. Between the trimmed V and J ends, which lost 1 base and 3 bases, there was a span of 9 bases. The germline CDR1 and CDR2 sequences are SGHVS and FQNEAQ. CDR3 nucleotide sequence: TGTGCCAGCAGCTTAGGAGGGACTGACTATGGCTACACCTTC. Its translation is CASSLGGTDYGYTF.

This clone was detected only a few times. The V call is TRBV6-2 or TRBV6-3, the J call TRBJ2-5; D may be TRBD1 (5 bases). The CDR3 spans 14 residues. Germline CDR1 reads MNHEY; CDR2 reads SVGEGT. The germline V and J ends were trimmed by 2 bases and 4 bases, with 11 bases remaining between them. In DNA, the CDR3 is TGTGCCAGCAGTTACCATCAGGGCCTAGAGACCCAGTACTTC. This translates into CASSYHQGLETQYF.

The V call is TRBV7-2, the J call TRBJ1-1, with D unclear. CDR3 length equals 11 residues. From germline, CDR1 is SGHTA and CDR2 FQGNSA. Trimming stripped 6 bases from V and 8 bases from J, with 10 bases between. The CDR3 reads CASRATEEAFF. CDR3 sequence (DNA): TGTGCCAGCAGAGCAACAGAGGAAGCTTTCTTT.

V gene TRBV5-3 combines with J gene TRBJ1-3, with D possibly TRBD1 on 5 matching bases. TRBV5-3 belongs to the ORF category, with a function that is uncertain. CDR3 size: 14 residues. Trimming left V 4 bases short and J 0 bases short, with 8 bases between. CDR3: CARSIDSSGNTIYF. The CDR3 DNA reads TGTGCCAGAAGCATCGACAGCTCTGGAAACACCATATATTTT.

The V gene is TRBV11-3, the J gene TRBJ1-3, with D possibly being TRBD1 (5 bases). CDR3 length equals 16 residues. Germline loops: CDR1 SGHNT, CDR2 YENEEA. Trimming stripped 5 bases from V and 0 bases from J, with 14 bases between. The chain's CDR3 is CASSNRGTNSGNTIYF. For the CDR3, the DNA is TGTGCCAGCAGCAACCGGGGGACCAACTCTGGAAACACCATATATTTT.

The chain recombines TRBV19 with TRBJ1-2, with unresolved D. The CDR3 is made up of 13 amino acids. Germline CDR1 LNHDA, CDR2 SQIVND (reference sequence). Trimming pared 8 bases from V and 6 bases from J, leaving 16 bases between. Written as DNA, the CDR3 is TGTGCCAGTTCCGGGTGGCGGGCGGATGGCTACACCTTC. Amino acids: CASSGWRADGYTF.

V usage is TRBV10-3 and J usage is TRBJ2-1; D might be TRBD1 (6 bases). This CDR3 is 11 amino acids long. Trimming removed 3 bases at V and 15 bases at J, with 12 bases between. The V gene's germline CDR1 is ENHRY and CDR2 SYGVKD. The CDR3 spells CAISEQGGPFF. The CDR3 nucleotides read TGTGCCATCAGTGAACAGGGTGGGCCGTTCTTC.

V usage is TRBV24-1 and J usage is TRBJ2-1, with a tentative D call TRBD1 (6 bases). Germline V gives CDR1 KGHDR, CDR2 SFDVKD. V lost 7 bases, J lost 9 bases, and 12 bases lay in between. The length of the CDR3 is 12 residues. The CDR3 nucleotides are TGTGCCACCAGCAATACAGGGCGTGAGCAGTTCTTC. Its protein product is CATSNTGREQFF.

The V gene is TRBV2, the J gene TRBJ1-1; tentatively, D is TRBD1 (6 bases). V was cut by 4 bases and J by 7 bases, with 13 bases left in between. The germline V gene has CDR1 SNHLY and CDR2 FYNNEI. The CDR3 contains 13 residues. Here the CDR3 reads CASSGGTLIEAFF. Written as DNA, the CDR3 is TGTGCCAGCAGTGGAGGGACACTTATTGAAGCTTTCTTT.

The chain couples TRBV6-5 to TRBJ1-1; tentative D call: TRBD1 (5 bases). Germline CDR1 reads MNHEY; CDR2 reads SVGAGI. Trimming took off 4 bases at V and 1 base at J, with 7 bases between the two ends. The CDR3 sequence is 13 residues long. This CDR3 reads CASSWGGNTEAFF. The CDR3 region has the DNA TGTGCCAGCAGTTGGGGGGGGAACACTGAAGCTTTCTTT.

This chain links TRBV3-1 (or the pseudogene TRBV3-2) with TRBJ1-6, with TRBD1 as a possible D gene (5 bases). The CDR3 length is 14 residues. Between the trimmed V and J ends, which lost 4 bases and 7 bases, there was a span of 11 bases. From germline, CDR1 is LGHDT and CDR2 YNNKEL (reference sequence). The CDR3 coding sequence is TGTGCCAGCAGCCTAAGGGGAGGAAATTCACCCCTCCACTTT. It codes for CASSLRGGNSPLHF.

The chain employs TRBV3-1 (or the pseudogene TRBV3-2) and TRBJ2-7; D is perhaps TRBD1 (5 bases). Trimming stripped 0 bases from V and 9 bases from J, with 9 bases between. CDR1 LGHDT and CDR2 YNNKEL come from the germline V gene (reference sequence). CDR3 size: 12 residues. The CDR3 sequence: CASSQDRAMQYF. CDR3 sequence (DNA): TGTGCCAGCAGCCAAGACAGGGCAATGCAGTACTTC.

This clone was seen once. V is TRBV6-1 and J is TRBJ2-7; 7 bases line up with TRBD2. The CDR3 runs to 14 residues. The ends lost 3 bases at V and 0 bases at J; junction bases unmatched: 2. Germline V gene lookup returns CDR1 MNHNS and CDR2 SASEGT. The CDR3 DNA sequence: TGTGCCAGCAGTGAGGGGGGGGGCTCCTACGAGCAGTACTTC. It yields the protein CASSEGGGSYEQYF.

The chain joins TRBV4-1 to TRBJ1-4; D uncertain. Trimming pared 1 base from V and 3 bases from J, leaving 9 bases between. There are 15 residues in the CDR3. Germline V gene lookup returns CDR1 MGHRA and CDR2 YSYEKL. The CDR3 DNA sequence: TGCGCCAGCAGCCAAGGTCGGACTTCTAATGAAAAACTGTTTTTT. It specifies CASSQGRTSNEKLFF.